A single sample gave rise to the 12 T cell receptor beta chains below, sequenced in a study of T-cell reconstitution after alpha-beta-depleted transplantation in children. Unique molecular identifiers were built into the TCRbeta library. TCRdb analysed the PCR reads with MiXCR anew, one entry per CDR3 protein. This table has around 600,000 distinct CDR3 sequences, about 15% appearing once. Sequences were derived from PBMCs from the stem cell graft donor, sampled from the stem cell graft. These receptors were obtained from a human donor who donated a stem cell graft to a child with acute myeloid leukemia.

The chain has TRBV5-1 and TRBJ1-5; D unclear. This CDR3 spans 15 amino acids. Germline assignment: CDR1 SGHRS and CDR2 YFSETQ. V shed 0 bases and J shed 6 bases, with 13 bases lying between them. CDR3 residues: CASSLDGFPPQPQHF. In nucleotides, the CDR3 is TGCGCCAGCAGCTTGGATGGGTTCCCCCCTCAGCCCCAGCATTTT.

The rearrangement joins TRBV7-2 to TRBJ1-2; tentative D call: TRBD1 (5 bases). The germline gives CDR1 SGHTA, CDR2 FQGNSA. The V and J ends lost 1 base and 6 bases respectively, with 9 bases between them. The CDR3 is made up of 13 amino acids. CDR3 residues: CASSLGRVDGYTF. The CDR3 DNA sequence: TGTGCCAGCAGCTTAGGCAGGGTGGATGGCTACACCTTC.

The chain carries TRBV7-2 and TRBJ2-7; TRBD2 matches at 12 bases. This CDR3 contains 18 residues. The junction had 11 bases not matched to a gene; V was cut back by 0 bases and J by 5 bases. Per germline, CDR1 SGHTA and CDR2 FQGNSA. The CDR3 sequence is CASSLAVQLAGGRHEQYF. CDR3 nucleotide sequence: TGTGCCAGCAGCTTAGCAGTCCAACTAGCGGGGGGCCGGCACGAGCAGTACTTC.

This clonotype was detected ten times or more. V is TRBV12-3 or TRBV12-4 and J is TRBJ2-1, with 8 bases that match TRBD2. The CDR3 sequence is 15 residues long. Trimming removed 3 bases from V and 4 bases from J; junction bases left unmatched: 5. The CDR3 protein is CASSFTSGLYNEQFF. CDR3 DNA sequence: TGTGCCAGCAGTTTCACTAGCGGACTATACAATGAGCAGTTCTTC.

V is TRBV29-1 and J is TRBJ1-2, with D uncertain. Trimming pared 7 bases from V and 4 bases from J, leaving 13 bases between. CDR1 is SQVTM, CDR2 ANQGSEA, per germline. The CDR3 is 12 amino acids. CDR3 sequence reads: CSAVRGGYGYTF. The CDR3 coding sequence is TGCAGCGCGGTCCGGGGTGGCTATGGCTACACCTTC.

In DNA, the CDR3 is TGTGCCAGCAGCTTGACAGAAGCTAACTATGGCTACACCTTC. It is translated as CASSLTEANYGYTF. V gene TRBV7-9 combines with J gene TRBJ1-2, with D possibly being TRBD1 (5 bases). This CDR3 contains 14 residues. Germline CDR1 and CDR2: SEHNR and FQNEAQ (reference sequence). V lost 3 bases, J lost 0 bases, and 8 bases lay in between.

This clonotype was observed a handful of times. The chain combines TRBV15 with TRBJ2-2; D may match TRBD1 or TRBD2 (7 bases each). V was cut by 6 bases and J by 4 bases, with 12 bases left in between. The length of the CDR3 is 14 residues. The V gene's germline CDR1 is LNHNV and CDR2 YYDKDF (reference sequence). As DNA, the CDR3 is TGTGCCACCAGTCAGGGGGAGGGCACCGGGGAGCTGTTTTTT. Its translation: CATSQGEGTGELFF.

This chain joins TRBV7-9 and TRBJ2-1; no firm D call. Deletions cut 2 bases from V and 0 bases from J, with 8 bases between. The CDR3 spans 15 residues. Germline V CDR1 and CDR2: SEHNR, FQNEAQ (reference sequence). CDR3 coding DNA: TGTGCCAGCAGCTTACAACCGGACTCCTACAATGAGCAGTTCTTC. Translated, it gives CASSLQPDSYNEQFF.

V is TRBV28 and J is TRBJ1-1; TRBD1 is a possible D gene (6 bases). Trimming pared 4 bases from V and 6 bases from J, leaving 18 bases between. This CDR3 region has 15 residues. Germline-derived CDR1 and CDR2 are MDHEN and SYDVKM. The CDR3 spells CASSWRTRGVAEAFF. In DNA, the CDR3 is TGTGCCAGCAGTTGGAGGACTAGGGGGGTGGCTGAAGCTTTCTTT.

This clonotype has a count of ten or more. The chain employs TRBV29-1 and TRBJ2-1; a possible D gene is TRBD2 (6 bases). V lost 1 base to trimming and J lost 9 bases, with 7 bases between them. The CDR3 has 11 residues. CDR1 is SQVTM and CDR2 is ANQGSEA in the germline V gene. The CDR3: CSVEGGGEQFF. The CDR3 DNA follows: TGCAGCGTTGAAGGGGGAGGTGAGCAGTTCTTC.

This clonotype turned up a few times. CDR3 bases: TGTGCCACTAGGACTAGCGGGTACACAGATACGCAGTATTTT. Translated, it gives CATRTSGYTDTQYF. This chain connects TRBV12-3 or TRBV12-4 to TRBJ2-3, with 11 bases matching TRBD2. This CDR3 region has 14 residues. V lost 10 bases and J lost 2; bases outside the gene matches: 5.

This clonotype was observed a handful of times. In DNA form, the CDR3 reads TGTGCCAGCAGCTTAAAGGAGTCGGGAAACACCATATATTTT. This codes for CASSLKESGNTIYF. The genes are TRBV13 and TRBJ1-3, with no clear D. Germline CDR1 and CDR2: PRHDT and FYEKMQ (reference sequence). This CDR3 has 14 amino acids. Trimming cost V 2 bases and J 4 bases, with 9 bases left between them.